This T cell receptor (beta chain) was obtained from a study of HIV-infected patients and healthy controls. The V gene lost 2 bases and the J gene lost 5 bases, with 8 bases spanning the gap. This CDR3 region has 13 residues. Germline values: CDR1 MNHEY, CDR2 SMNVEV (reference sequence). TCRdb reprocessed the 5' RACE reads via MiXCR and lists one record per CDR3 protein. Of about 64,000 distinct CDR3 sequences in the sample, about a fifth are singletons; the top ten hold more than 1.4%. The receptor was derived from a human donor in good health. Material for sequencing was CD4+ T cells from blood. The chain couples TRBV27 to TRBJ2-3; no clear D. Here the CDR3 reads CASSLQDGDTQYF. The DNA of the CDR3 is TGTGCCAGCAGTTTACAGGACGGAGATACGCAGTATTTT.